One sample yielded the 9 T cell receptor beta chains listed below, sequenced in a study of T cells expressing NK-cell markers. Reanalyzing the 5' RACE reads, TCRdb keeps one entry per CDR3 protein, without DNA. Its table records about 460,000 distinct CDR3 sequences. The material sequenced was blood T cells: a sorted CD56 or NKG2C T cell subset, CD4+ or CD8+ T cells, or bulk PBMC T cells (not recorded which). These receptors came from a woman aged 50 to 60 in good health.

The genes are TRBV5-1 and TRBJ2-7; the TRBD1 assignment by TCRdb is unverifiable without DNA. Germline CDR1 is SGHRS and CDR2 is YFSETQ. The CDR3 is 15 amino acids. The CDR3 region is CASSYSGGAGREQYF. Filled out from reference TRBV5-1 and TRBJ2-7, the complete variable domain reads KAGVTQTPRYLIKTRGQQVTLSCSPISGHRSVSWYQQTPGQGLQFLFEYFSETQRNKGNFPGRFSGRQFSNSRSEMNVSTLELGDSALYLCASSYSGGAGREQYFGPGTRLTVT.

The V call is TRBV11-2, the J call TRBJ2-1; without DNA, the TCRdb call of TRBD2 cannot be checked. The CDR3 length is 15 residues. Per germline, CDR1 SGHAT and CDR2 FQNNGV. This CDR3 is CASRSLAGVHNEQFF.

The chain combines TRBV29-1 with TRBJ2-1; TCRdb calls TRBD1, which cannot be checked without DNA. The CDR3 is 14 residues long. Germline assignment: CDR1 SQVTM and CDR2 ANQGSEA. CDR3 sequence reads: CSHGRTGAGNEQFF.

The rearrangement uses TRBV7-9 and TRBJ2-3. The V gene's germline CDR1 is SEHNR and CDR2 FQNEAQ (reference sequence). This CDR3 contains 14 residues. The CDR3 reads CASSQISAVDTQYF. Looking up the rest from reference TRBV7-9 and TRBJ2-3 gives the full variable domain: DTGVSQNPRHKITKRGQNVTFRCDPISEHNRLYWYRQTLGQGPEFLTYFQNEAQLEKSRLLSDRFSAERPKGSFSTLEIQRTEQGDSAMYLCASSQISAVDTQYFGPGTRLTVL.

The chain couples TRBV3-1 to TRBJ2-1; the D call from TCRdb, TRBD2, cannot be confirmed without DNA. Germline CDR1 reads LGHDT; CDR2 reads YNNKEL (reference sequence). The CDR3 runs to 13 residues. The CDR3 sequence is CASIGLAGYEQFF.

This CDR3 reads CSARDIGKSPYEQYF. V and J are TRBV20-1 and TRBJ2-7. This CDR3 region has 15 residues. Germline assignment: CDR1 DFQATT and CDR2 SNEGSKA (reference sequence).

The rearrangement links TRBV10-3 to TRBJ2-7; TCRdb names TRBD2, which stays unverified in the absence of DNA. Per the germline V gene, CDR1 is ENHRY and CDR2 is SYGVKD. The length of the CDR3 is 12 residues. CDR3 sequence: CAIGTSGGEQYF.

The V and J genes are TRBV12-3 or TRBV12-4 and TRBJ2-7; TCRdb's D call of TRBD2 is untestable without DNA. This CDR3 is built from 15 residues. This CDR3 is CASSPISGSKSEQYF.

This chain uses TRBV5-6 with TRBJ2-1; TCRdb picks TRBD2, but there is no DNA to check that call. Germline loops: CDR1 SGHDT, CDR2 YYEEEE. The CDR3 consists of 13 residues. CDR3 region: CASSLIIGTSKFF.